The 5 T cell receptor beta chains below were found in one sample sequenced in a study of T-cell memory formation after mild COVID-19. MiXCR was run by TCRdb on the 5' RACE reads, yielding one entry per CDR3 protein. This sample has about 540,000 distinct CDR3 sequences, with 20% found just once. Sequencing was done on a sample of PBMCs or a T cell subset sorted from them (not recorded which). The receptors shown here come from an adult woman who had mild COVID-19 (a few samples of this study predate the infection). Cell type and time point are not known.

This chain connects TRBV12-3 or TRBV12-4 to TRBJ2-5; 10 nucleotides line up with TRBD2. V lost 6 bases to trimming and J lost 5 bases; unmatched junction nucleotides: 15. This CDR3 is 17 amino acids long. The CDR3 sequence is CASSPEALSGGEETQYF. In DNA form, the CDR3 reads TGTGCCAGCAGCCCAGAAGCATTGAGCGGGGGGGAGGAGACCCAGTACTTC.

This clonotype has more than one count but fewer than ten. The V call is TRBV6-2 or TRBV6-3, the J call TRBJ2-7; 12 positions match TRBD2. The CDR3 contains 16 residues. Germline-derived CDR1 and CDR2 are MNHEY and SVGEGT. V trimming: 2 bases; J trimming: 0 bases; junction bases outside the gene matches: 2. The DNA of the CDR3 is TGTGCCAGCAGTTACGGGACTAGCGGGCGCTCCTACGAGCAGTACTTC. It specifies CASSYGTSGRSYEQYF.

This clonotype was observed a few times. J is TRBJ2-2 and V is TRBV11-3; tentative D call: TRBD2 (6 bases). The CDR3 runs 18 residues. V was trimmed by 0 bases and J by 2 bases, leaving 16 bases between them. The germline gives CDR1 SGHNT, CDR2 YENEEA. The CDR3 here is CASSLDLRLAPNTGELFF. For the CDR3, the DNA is TGTGCCAGCAGCTTAGATTTGAGGCTAGCGCCAAACACCGGGGAGCTGTTTTTT. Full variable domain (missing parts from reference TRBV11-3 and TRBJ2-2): EAGVVQSPRYKIIEKKQPVAFWCNPISGHNTLYWYLQNLGQGPELLIRYENEEAVDDSQLPKDRFSAERLKGVDSTLKIQPAELGDSAVYLCASSLDLRLAPNTGELFFGEGSRLTVL.

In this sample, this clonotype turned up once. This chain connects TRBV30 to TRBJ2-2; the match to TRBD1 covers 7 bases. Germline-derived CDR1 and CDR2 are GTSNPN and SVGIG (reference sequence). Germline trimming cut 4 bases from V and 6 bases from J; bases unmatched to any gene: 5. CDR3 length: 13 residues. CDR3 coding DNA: TGTGCCTGGAAAATCCAGGGGGCCGGGGAGCTGTTTTTT. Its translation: CAWKIQGAGELFF.

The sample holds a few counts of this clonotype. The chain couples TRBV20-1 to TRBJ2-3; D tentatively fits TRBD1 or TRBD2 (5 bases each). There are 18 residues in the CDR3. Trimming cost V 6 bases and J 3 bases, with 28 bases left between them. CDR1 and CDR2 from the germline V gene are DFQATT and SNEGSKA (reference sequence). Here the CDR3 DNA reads TGCAGTGCGCCTCCACCCCTTCTCGATGGGGGATGGACAGATACGCAGTATTTT. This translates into CSAPPPLLDGGWTDTQYF.